The 16 T cell receptor beta chains below were found in one sample sequenced in a study of blood T cell repertoires in COVID-19. The repertoire was sequenced with immunoSEQ multiplex PCR; TCRdb's copy has only in-frame clones and lacks some. Among 180,000 or so clones listed, approximately 85% were seen once. Specimen: peripheral blood. These receptors were taken from a man between 60 and 70 years old with acute or convalescent COVID-19.

The rearrangement uses TRBV27 and TRBJ1-3, with D maybe TRBD1 (5 bases). V was shortened by 6 bases and J by 0 bases, with 12 bases between the two germline ends. Looked up from germline, CDR1 is MNHEY and CDR2 is SMNVEV (reference sequence). The CDR3 consists of 15 residues. CDR3 region: CASSSRGSSGNTIYF. The CDR3 nucleotides read TGTGCCAGCAGCTCTAGGGGTTCCTCTGGAAACACCATATATTTT.

The sample holds a few counts of this clone. The chain links TRBV12-3 or TRBV12-4 to TRBJ1-4, with TRBD1 matching 7 bases. The V gene end was trimmed by 7 bases and the J gene end by 7 bases; junction bases not matched to a gene: 6. The CDR3 is 13 residues long. The CDR3 DNA reads TGTGCCAGCAAGGACAGGAATTTTGAAAAACTGTTTTTT. Encoded protein: CASKDRNFEKLFF.

The V call is TRBV19, the J call TRBJ2-6; D is possibly TRBD1 (6 bases). The CDR3 extends over 18 amino acids. Trimming cost V 4 bases and J 0 bases, with 16 bases left between them. CDR1 is LNHDA and CDR2 is SQIVND in the germline V gene (reference sequence). CDR3 in DNA: TGTGCCAGTAGTACAGGACAGCTGTACTTCTCTGGGGCCAACGTCCTGACTTTC. As protein: CASSTGQLYFSGANVLTF.

This sequence joins TRBV2 and TRBJ2-4; D might be TRBD2 (5 bases). This CDR3 comprises 14 residues. The germline V and J ends were trimmed by 0 bases and 7 bases, with 10 bases remaining between them. CDR1 SNHLY and CDR2 FYNNEI come from the germline V gene. The DNA of the CDR3 is TGTGCCAGCAGTGAAGCAAACGGGGTTAACATTCAGTACTTC. It translates to CASSEANGVNIQYF.

The rearrangement links TRBV7-3 to TRBJ1-5; 9 bases fit TRBD1. CDR1 is SGHTA, CDR2 FQGTGA, per germline. The CDR3 sequence is 11 residues long. J lost 14 bases, V lost 5 bases, and 4 bases had no gene match. This CDR3 reads CASSQDRGKHF. CDR3 sequence (DNA): TGTGCCAGCAGCCAGGACAGGGGAAAGCATTTT.

This clone was counted between two and nine times. The CDR3 nucleotides are TGTGCCAGTAACCAAGGACAGGGTGACACTGAAGCTTTCTTT. This translates into CASNQGQGDTEAFF. This sequence joins TRBV19 and TRBJ1-1; 8 bases agree with TRBD1. V gave up 7 bases and J gave up 3 bases; unmatched junction bases: 7. Germline CDR1 reads LNHDA; CDR2 reads SQIVND (reference sequence). This CDR3 contains 14 residues.

Regarding this clone: Other nucleotide sequences in the sample specify the same CDR3. The chain is built from TRBV3-1 (or the pseudogene TRBV3-2) and TRBJ1-5, with D unresolved. This CDR3 comprises 14 residues. V was cut by 1 base and J by 5 bases, with 9 bases left in between. Germline V gene sequence: CDR1 LGHDT, CDR2 YNNKEL (reference sequence). The CDR3: CASSQVPGDQPQHF. CDR3 coding DNA: TGTGCCAGCAGCCAAGTCCCCGGTGATCAGCCCCAGCATTTT.

The chain recombines TRBV24-1 with TRBJ2-1, with a tentative D call TRBD2 (6 bases). CDR3 size: 14 residues. Germline assignment: CDR1 KGHDR and CDR2 SFDVKD. Between the trimmed V and J ends, which lost 5 bases and 8 bases, there was a span of 15 bases. CDR3 DNA: TGTGCCACCAGTGGGCCCGGGAGTTTACATGAGCAGTTCTTC. As protein: CATSGPGSLHEQFF.

The chain recombines TRBV15 with TRBJ2-2, with 11 bases identical to TRBD1. J was trimmed by 4 bases and V by 5 bases; bases with no gene match: 3. This CDR3 has 15 residues. The germline V gene has CDR1 LNHNV and CDR2 YYDKDF (reference sequence). The CDR3 protein is CATSFGTGGTGELFF. The DNA of the CDR3 is TGTGCCACCAGCTTCGGGACAGGGGGCACCGGGGAGCTGTTTTTT.

V gene TRBV6-5 combines with J gene TRBJ1-4; 7 bases agree with TRBD1. V lost 2 bases, J lost 10 bases, and 4 bases stayed unmatched. There are 13 residues in the CDR3. Germline loops: CDR1 MNHEY, CDR2 SVGAGI. The CDR3 sequence is CASSYRTGGKLFF. The CDR3 nucleotides read TGTGCCAGCAGTTACCGGACAGGTGGAAAACTGTTTTTT.

The chain links TRBV5-1 to TRBJ2-2; D is ambiguous. CDR1 and CDR2 (germline): SGHRS, YFSETQ. The CDR3 length is 15 residues. V lost 1 base and J 1 base, leaving 8 bases between the germline ends. The CDR3 DNA sequence: TGCGCCAGCAGCTTGTTCTCAGAGAACACCGGGGAGCTGTTTTTT. It codes for CASSLFSENTGELFF.

CDR3 sequence: CATSETDRGRPGELFF. The CDR3 DNA sequence: TGTGCCACCAGTGAGACGGACAGGGGGCGGCCCGGGGAGCTGTTTTTT. The chain links TRBV24-1 to TRBJ2-2, with 11 bases aligning to TRBD1. Trimming at V came to 4 bases and at J to 6 bases, leaving 6 bases not matched to a gene. This CDR3 is 16 amino acids long. Germline values: CDR1 KGHDR, CDR2 SFDVKD.

The J gene is TRBJ2-1, the V gene TRBV19; maybe TRBD2 (6 bases). The CDR3 extends over 15 amino acids. Germline V gives CDR1 LNHDA, CDR2 SQIVND (reference sequence). V lost 7 bases to trimming and J lost 7 bases, with 20 bases between them. CDR3 residues: CASTYLPGLQNEQFF. The CDR3 coding sequence is TGTGCCAGTACCTACCTCCCGGGACTTCAAAATGAGCAGTTCTTC. Full variable domain (outside the CDR3, taken from reference TRBV19 and TRBJ2-1): DGGITQSPKYLFRKEGQNVTLSCEQNLNHDAMYWYRQDPGQGLRLIYYSQIVNDFQKGDIAEGYSVSREKKESFPLTVTSAQKNPTAFYLCASTYLPGLQNEQFFGPGTRLTVL.

The CDR3 reads CASPRTRKSYEQYF. CDR3 in DNA: TGTGCCAGCCCTAGGACTAGGAAGTCCTACGAGCAGTACTTC. The V and J genes are TRBV6-4 and TRBJ2-7; 7 nucleotides match TRBD2. V trimming: 8 bases; J trimming: 1 base; junction bases outside the gene matches: 8. The CDR3 spans 14 residues. Germline lookup yields CDR1 MRHNA and CDR2 SNTAGT.

The CDR3 bases are TGTGCCAGCAGCCCCACCGAGCCGCCCCAAGAGACCCAGTACTTC. Protein: CASSPTEPPQETQYF. The rearrangement joins TRBV27 to TRBJ2-5; D is uncertain. Trimming removed 6 bases at V and 1 base at J, with 15 bases between. Germline-derived CDR1 and CDR2 are MNHEY and SMNVEV (reference sequence). There are 15 residues in the CDR3.

The chain links TRBV12-2 to TRBJ1-2. TRBV12-2 is designated a pseudogene. This CDR3 is built from 12 residues. DNA of the CDR3: TGTGCAAGTCGCTTGGAGGAGAATGGCTACACCTTC. The encoded protein is CASRLEENGYTF.